This entry concerns a single T cell receptor (beta chain). The antigen this receptor binds is unknown. Per-base quality was not reported, and no clone a single base away is much larger than it. Receptors were amplified or captured by the immunoSEQ multiplex PCR assay. A mixture of 60 forward primers for TCR Vbeta segments and 13 reverse primers for TCR Jbeta segments was used in the multiplex PCR. A multiplex PCR assay on genomic DNA amplified the CDR3 region of rearranged TCR beta genes. The amplified TCR beta libraries were sequenced on the Illumina HiSeq System as 87-base-pair reads. The paper's data handling went like this. Across the 670 or so repertoires, a later analysis counted 80 million or so unique TCR beta chains, some 11 million of which were shared by at least two donors. A nearest-neighbor algorithm error-corrected the raw reads and collapsed the reads into unique sequences, merging closely related sequences to remove PCR and sequencing errors. CDR3 sequences were aligned to IMGT reference sequences to assign V, D and J gene segments. Each retained sequence needed at least a six-nucleotide match to both a V gene segment and a J gene segment. A rearrangement was called productive if the CDR3 had no stop codons and remained in frame with V and J, and every other rearrangement was called non-productive. CDR3 was defined by IMGT convention, running from the second conserved V-encoded cysteine to the conserved J-encoded phenylalanine. In an earlier analysis of around 540 of the donors, sequences lacking an unambiguous match to a single V gene segment were excluded. In an earlier analysis of 587 of the donors, a V segment was called functional when productive rearrangements were above 56.7%, and segregating when the standard deviation between donors exceeded 5%. A statistical classification framework was developed to diagnose cytomegalovirus status using the catalog of TCR beta chain sequences. A later analysis assigned V and J genes by comparing TCR nucleotide sequences with IMGT/GENE-DB human TR gene sequences. In a later analysis, CDR3 sequences and most-parsimonious VDJ recombination scenarios were assigned using the TCRdist pipeline. In a later analysis, every TCR beta chain was defined by the combination of its CDR3 amino acid sequence and its V-gene family, and reads without a unique V-gene family were dropped. A later analysis removed nearly 600 highly shared, low-generation-probability nucleotide sequences to deal with suspected cross-contamination and a sequencing artifact. For each public chain, a later analysis derived a clonal expansion index from normalized ranks of inferred template counts within each repertoire. In a later analysis, generation probabilities were computed with a VDJ recombination model fitted to out-of-frame rearrangements, and the resulting probabilities were checked against IGoR. A later analysis scored TCR-TCR, TCR-HLA and TCR-CMV co-occurrence with hypergeometric tests, applying a repertoire-size bias correction to TCR pairs. In a later analysis, false discovery rates were estimated by permuting HLA or CMV assignments 20 times. A later analysis grouped co-occurring TCRs with DBSCAN, adding TCRdist sequence similarity when clustering within HLA-allele-positive subsets. Repertoires with fewer than 30,000 or more than 120,000 public chains were left out of co-occurrence clustering, as were a handful of repertoires with anomalous nucleotide sharing. The table was pulled from immuneACCESS by TCRdb, which kept in-frame rearrangements only. Such tables lose some clones; where checked, under half of the loss comes from unresolved V genes, and the rest has no known cause. The V and J calls and the clone size are those of that table, but D and trimming were determined from the DNA. This sample lists approximately 160,000 clones; about 80% were detected once. The ten largest make up 9% to 10% of the sample.

This record comes from a study of cytomegalovirus exposure and HLA in healthy donors (dated by TCRdb to the late 2010s). With respect to the entire study: An earlier analysis of 587 of the donors reported about 250 Gb of sequence data and some 120 million unique TCR beta sequences from 150 million to 200 million T cells. A later analysis re-examined previously published TCR beta repertoires from roughly 650 donors and added high-resolution HLA genotyping to investigate patterns of TCR occurrence. Along with the approximately 700-subject first cohort, a separate validation cohort of approximately 110 different subjects was used. About 5 DR-DQ haplotypes were handled as single units for association and clustering, since linkage in the cohort was strong. The study profiled the T cell repertoires of 666 subjects by immunosequencing and related them to cytomegalovirus serostatus. Alongside the repertoire data, information on donor age, sex, ethnicity and CMV serostatus was compiled. The study combined high-throughput TCR immunosequencing, statistical association of individual TCRs with disease status, and machine learning to predict cytomegalovirus infection status. Of the 398 genotyped donors, approximately 83% fell in the genetic ancestry cluster associated with self-reported Caucasian donors. In a later genetic analysis, genome-wide SNP genotypes for about three fifths of the roughly 670 donors were used, and that subset was treated as a discovery cohort. Approximately 310 gigabases of sequencing data and some 85 million unique TCR sequences were included in an early release covering 550 to 800 HLA-typed donors. An earlier analysis of roughly 600 of the donors used high-throughput TCR beta sequencing to judge whether each TCR beta V gene segment behaved as functional or pseudogenic. HLA typing included class I and class II loci at four-digit resolution. Across about 370 genotyped donors of the cohort, an average of approximately 220,000 unique TCR beta nucleotide sequences per donor were sequenced, and roughly a sixth of those sequences were non-productive. The study was designed to test whether signatures of past pathogen exposure could be identified by cataloging public T cell receptors. Rather than using new phenotypic data, the later analysis identified candidate immune exposures from TCR beta sequences and from how often those sequences occurred across donors. Typing coverage varied by locus: roughly 629-640 donors for A, B, C, DRB1 and DQB1; more than 500 for DQA1; more than 600 for DPA1; around 490 for DPB1. Every discovery cohort repertoire had been produced on one sequencing platform. The full study reports these points: Sequencing depth was assumed to be roughly uniform across donors in the presence/absence analyses, though that assumption may not hold. According to a later analysis, TCR association rates differed among HLA loci, with DRB1 alleles showing the most associated TCRs and HLA-C alleles showing the fewest. A few of the identified cytomegalovirus-associated TCR beta chains were confirmed in vitro to be specific for cytomegalovirus antigens. The only immune exposure information available for the cohort was CMV serostatus. The sequencing pipeline was judged likely to have produced a cluster of highly shared sequence variants as a technical artifact. Some IMGT-functional V segments, including TRBV6-2 and TRBV6-3, could not be told apart with the 87-base-pair reads, so those segments were excluded. In a later analysis, around 15,000 TCR beta sequences were associated with specific HLA alleles at a false discovery rate of 0.05. A further reported finding was that TCR beta sequences accurately predicted the HLA-A and HLA-B alleles for most subjects in the first cohort. Correlated functional status among segregating V segments might be attributable to linkage disequilibrium, but an unknown experimental factor could not be ruled out. In a later analysis, several top co-occurrence clusters were reported to appear linked to parvovirus B19, influenza, CMV and Epstein-Barr virus. A later analysis found that HLA-associated TCR beta chains were more clonally expanded and had lower generation probabilities than equally common non-associated chains. In the study, 164 TCR beta chains were listed as associated with cytomegalovirus. While some public TCRs were present in many individuals, most TCR sequences turned up only very rarely across donors. A later genetic analysis reported fewer N-insertions in productive TCRs among donors in an Asian-associated ancestry cluster than the roughly 620-donor mean. In an earlier analysis of around 600 of the donors, most TCR beta V segments appeared in productive rearrangements about 90% or about 30% of the time, broadly matching IMGT annotations. It was suggested by the authors that the approach could potentially be generalized to other disease states and immunological phenotypes. When HLA alleles, especially DR and DQ, strongly co-occurred, attributing TCR associations to individual alleles was difficult. The cohort was sequenced for TCR beta chains only, and without alpha or paired-chain data the features that could be detected were limited. In both the original and validation cohorts, the classifier was reported to diagnose cytomegalovirus status with high specificity and sensitivity. A later genetic analysis associated a missense DCLRE1C variant with V-gene and J-gene trimming of TCR beta chains, and an independent cohort replicated the association. Because some donors lacked HLA typing at each locus, the association tests relied only on the typed subset. In a later analysis, most CMV-associated TCR beta chains were found to appear HLA-restricted, with HLA associations seemingly driven largely by CMV exposure. The earlier analysis of a few hundred of the donors excluded fewer than 20 rarely observed V segments, including chromosome 9 orphons, because counts were too low.

The germline V gene (reference sequence) gives CDR1 as MNHEY and CDR2 as SMNVEV. V is shortened by 4 bases, J by 4 bases, and the region joining them spans 10 bases. Reading from cysteine to phenylalanine, the CDR3 counts 14 amino acids. The only DNA kept is the CDR3, 42 bases in frame from the first base. The cohort comprised 670 or so healthy bone marrow donors. At the time of sampling, all cohort members were nominally healthy, though unrecorded immune exposures were likely present. The donor tested CMV seropositive, placing the donor among the approximately 290 seropositive members of the cohort. A peripheral blood sample was provided by each donor, and peripheral blood mononuclear cells were used for TCR beta sequencing. Genomic DNA was extracted from the blood cell samples with the Qiagen DNeasy Blood Extraction Kit.

This TCR was recovered from a man aged 18 to 29 in good health and CMV-seropositive. Sequenced material: PBMCs. The V and J segments used are TRBV27 and TRBJ2-2; no confident D gene assignment can be made. The CDR3 protein sequence reads: CASSWSGLTGELFF. The sequenced DNA: TGTGCCAGCAGTTGGAGTGGCCTCACCGGGGAGCTGTTTTTT.